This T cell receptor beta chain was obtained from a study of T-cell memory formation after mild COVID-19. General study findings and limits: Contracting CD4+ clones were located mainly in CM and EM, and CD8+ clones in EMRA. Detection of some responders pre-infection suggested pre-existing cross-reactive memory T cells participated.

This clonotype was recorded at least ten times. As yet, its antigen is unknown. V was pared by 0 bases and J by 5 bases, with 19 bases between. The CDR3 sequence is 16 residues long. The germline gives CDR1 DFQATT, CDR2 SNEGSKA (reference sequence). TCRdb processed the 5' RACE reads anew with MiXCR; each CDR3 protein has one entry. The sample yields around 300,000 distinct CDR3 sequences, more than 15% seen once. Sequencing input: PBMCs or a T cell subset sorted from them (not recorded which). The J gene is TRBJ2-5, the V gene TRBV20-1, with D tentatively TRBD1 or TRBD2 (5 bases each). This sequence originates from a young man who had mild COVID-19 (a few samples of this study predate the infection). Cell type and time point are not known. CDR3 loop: CSARDPSLGVRETQYF. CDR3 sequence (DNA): TGCAGTGCTAGAGATCCGTCGCTGGGGGTCCGGGAGACCCAGTACTTC.